A single sample is the source of the 18 T cell receptor beta chains below, sequenced in a study of OX40 agonist ivuxolimab in advanced cancers. TCRdb keeps only in-frame clones here, not all; method: immunoSEQ multiplex PCR. The sample holds roughly 87,000 clones; more than 75% are singletons and the top ten take approximately 0.7%. The sequencing here drew on CD4+ or CD8+ T cells sorted from blood, taken in a trial of the OX40 agonist ivuxolimab. These receptors were collected from an adult with an advanced solid tumor such as melanoma, head and neck, liver or kidney cancer.

The chain couples TRBV5-1 to TRBJ2-5, with TRBD1 matching over 7 bases. CDR1 is SGHRS, CDR2 YFSETQ, per germline. This CDR3 spans 16 amino acids. After removal of 4 bases from V and 2 bases from J, the junction contained 11 bases not matched to a gene. The CDR3 sequence is CASSRSGQSLQETQYF. CDR3 nucleotides: TGCGCCAGCAGCCGGTCGGGACAGTCACTTCAAGAGACCCAGTACTTC.

In this sample, this clone turned up once. The CDR3 protein is CASSAGKAGGPYEQYF. The CDR3 DNA follows: TGTGCCAGCAGTGCCGGGAAGGCAGGGGGTCCCTACGAGCAGTACTTC. V gene TRBV6-1 combines with J gene TRBJ2-5; 7 bases are a match to TRBD1. The J call is doubtful: the DNA matches TRBJ2-7 better. There are 16 residues in the CDR3. From germline, CDR1 is MNHNS and CDR2 SASEGT.

This rearrangement joins TRBV7-2 to TRBJ2-1, with D maybe TRBD2 (6 bases). V shed 3 bases and J shed 2 bases, with 14 bases lying between them. The CDR3 has 16 residues. CDR1 is SGHTA, CDR2 FQGNSA, per germline. The CDR3 reads CASSFLGGRAYNEQFF. CDR3 sequence (DNA): TGTGCCAGCAGCTTCCTAGGAGGGCGGGCCTACAATGAGCAGTTCTTC.

The chain couples TRBV19 to TRBJ2-4; the match to TRBD1 covers 10 bases. The CDR3 has 17 residues. Trimming removed 6 bases from V and 0 bases from J; junction bases left unmatched: 8. CDR1 LNHDA and CDR2 SQIVND come from the germline V gene (reference sequence). The CDR3 sequence: CASRGTGAPIAKNIQYF. For the CDR3, the DNA is TGTGCCAGTAGGGGGACAGGGGCCCCGATAGCCAAAAACATTCAGTACTTC.

This clone was counted only a few times. The rearrangement links TRBV10-3 to TRBJ1-2; a weak D match, TRBD1 (5 bases). From germline, CDR1 is ENHRY and CDR2 SYGVKD. This CDR3 is built from 14 residues. Trimming stripped 0 bases from V and 6 bases from J, with 11 bases between. The CDR3 loop reads CAISESGRANGYTF. The CDR3 DNA reads TGTGCCATCAGTGAGTCCGGCAGGGCCAATGGCTACACCTTC.

This clone is a singleton in its sample. This chain uses TRBV9 with TRBJ1-1, with 8 bases matching TRBD1. CDR3 length: 15 residues. The germline gives CDR1 SGDLS, CDR2 YYNGEE. J gave up 0 bases and V 3 bases, and 4 bases lay outside the gene matches. The CDR3 region is CASSGRQGLNTEAFF. The CDR3 region has the DNA TGTGCCAGCAGCGGGCGACAGGGGCTGAACACTGAAGCTTTCTTT.

This clone was recorded only once. The chain's CDR3 is CASSSLLGDTQYF. CDR3 nucleotides: TGTGCCAGCAGCTCCCTTTTGGGAGATACGCAGTATTTT. The V gene is TRBV7-6, the J gene TRBJ2-3; D not resolved. Germline V CDR1 and CDR2: SGHVS, FNYEAQ. The CDR3 length is 13 residues. Trimming pared 4 bases from V and 5 bases from J, leaving 10 bases between.

The rearrangement links TRBV5-4 to TRBJ1-2; D uncertain. CDR3 length: 13 amino acids. The V and J ends lost 4 bases and 5 bases respectively, with 12 bases between them. In germline, CDR1 is SGHNT, CDR2 YYREEE (reference sequence). The CDR3 here is CASSPGTAYGYTF. For the CDR3, the DNA is TGTGCCAGCAGCCCTGGCACAGCATATGGCTACACCTTC.

The V and J genes are TRBV25-1 and TRBJ1-4, with D perhaps TRBD1 (5 bases). The CDR3 spans 15 residues. Germline V lookup: CDR1 MGHDK, CDR2 SYGVNS. The ends were cut back, 2 bases at V and 2 bases at J, with 9 bases in the middle. The CDR3 DNA follows: TGTGCCAGCAGTGAACTGGGGCCTACTAATGAAAAACTGTTTTTT. It translates to CASSELGPTNEKLFF.

The gene calls are TRBV10-3 and TRBJ1-1, with unresolved D. CDR1 is ENHRY and CDR2 is SYGVKD in the germline V gene. With 8 bases removed from V and 0 bases from J, the gap between germline ends came to 16 bases. The CDR3 extends over 15 amino acids. CDR3 protein: CAIRELNGVNTEAFF. In DNA form, the CDR3 reads TGTGCCATCCGGGAACTCAACGGAGTGAACACTGAAGCTTTCTTT.

The genes are TRBV7-9 and TRBJ2-3; D unclear. Germline CDR1 reads SEHNR; CDR2 reads FQNEAQ (reference sequence). Trimming cost V 5 bases and J 5 bases, with 8 bases left between them. This CDR3 is built from 12 residues. The CDR3 sequence is CASSAVGDTQYF. CDR3 DNA sequence: TGTGCCAGCAGCGCAGTGGGAGATACGCAGTATTTT.

The rearrangement links TRBV2 to TRBJ1-4; D is unclear. The CDR3 sequence is 18 residues long. With 1 base removed from V and 7 bases from J, the gap between germline ends came to 22 bases. Germline V gives CDR1 SNHLY, CDR2 FYNNEI. Here the CDR3 DNA reads TGTGCCAGCAGTGAAGAGAGCATGGGAGCGGCCTTTAGTGAAAAACTGTTTTTT. Its protein is CASSEESMGAAFSEKLFF. The whole variable domain, remainder taken from reference TRBV2 and TRBJ1-4, is EPEVTQTPSHQVTQMGQEVILRCVPISNHLYFYWYRQILGQKVEFLVSFYNNEISEKSEIFDDQFSVERPDGSNFTLKIRSTKLEDSAMYFCASSEESMGAAFSEKLFFGSGTQLSVL.

The chain employs TRBV7-2 and TRBJ2-1; no firm D call. The length of the CDR3 is 15 residues. Germline CDR1 SGHTA, CDR2 FQGNSA. Trimming pared 1 base from V and 0 bases from J, leaving 7 bases between. The CDR3 reads CASSLGQLSYNEQFF. The CDR3 region has the DNA TGTGCCAGCAGCTTAGGACAACTCTCCTACAATGAGCAGTTCTTC.

The V gene is TRBV7-2, the J gene TRBJ2-2; D is possibly TRBD1 or TRBD2 (5 bases each). Trimming removed 2 bases at V and 2 bases at J, with 12 bases between. CDR3 length: 16 residues. Germline lookup yields CDR1 SGHTA and CDR2 FQGNSA. In nucleotides, the CDR3 is TGTGCCAGCAGCTTACAGGGAGCCCGAAACACCGGGGAGCTGTTTTTT. This sequence encodes CASSLQGARNTGELFF. Complete variable domain (other parts from reference TRBV7-2 and TRBJ2-2): GAGVSQSPSNKVTEKGKDVELRCDPISGHTALYWYRQSLGQGLEFLIYFQGNSAPDKSGLPSDRFSAERTGGSVSTLTIQRTQQEDSAVYLCASSLQGARNTGELFFGEGSRLTVL.

Only a few counts were recorded for this clone. In the same sample, other DNA sequences code for this CDR3. The chain links TRBV27 to TRBJ1-4, with 8 bases fitting TRBD1. Germline V lookup: CDR1 MNHEY, CDR2 SMNVEV (reference sequence). V dropped 7 bases and J dropped 5; count of bases not matched to a gene: 6. This CDR3 is 14 amino acids long. In DNA form, the CDR3 reads TGTGCCAGCACCGACAGGGGCCCAAATGAAAAACTGTTTTTT. As protein: CASTDRGPNEKLFF.

V and J are TRBV4-2 and TRBJ2-6; D gene uncertain. The CDR3 length is 16 residues. With 2 bases removed from V and 0 bases from J, the gap between germline ends came to 8 bases. Germline V gene sequence: CDR1 LGHNA, CDR2 YNFKEQ. For the CDR3, the DNA is TGTGCCAGCAGCCAACCTGTTAGCTCTGGGGCCAACGTCCTGACTTTC. As protein: CASSQPVSSGANVLTF.

The chain joins TRBV7-8 to TRBJ1-2; 9 nucleotides line up with TRBD1. Germline V lookup: CDR1 SGHVS, CDR2 FQNEAQ. The CDR3 runs to 13 residues. V gave up 7 bases and J gave up 7 bases; unmatched junction bases: 7. CDR3 amino acids: CASTWTGVIGYTF. As DNA, the CDR3 is TGTGCCAGCACCTGGACAGGGGTCATTGGCTACACCTTC.

The chain carries TRBV28 and TRBJ2-1, with TRBD2 matching over 7 bases. J was trimmed by 4 bases and V by 6 bases; bases with no gene match: 9. Germline V gene lookup returns CDR1 MDHEN and CDR2 SYDVKM. The CDR3 is 15 residues long. As DNA, the CDR3 is TGTGCCAGCAGGCAACCTAGCGGCGCATACAATGAGCAGTTCTTC. Protein product: CASRQPSGAYNEQFF.